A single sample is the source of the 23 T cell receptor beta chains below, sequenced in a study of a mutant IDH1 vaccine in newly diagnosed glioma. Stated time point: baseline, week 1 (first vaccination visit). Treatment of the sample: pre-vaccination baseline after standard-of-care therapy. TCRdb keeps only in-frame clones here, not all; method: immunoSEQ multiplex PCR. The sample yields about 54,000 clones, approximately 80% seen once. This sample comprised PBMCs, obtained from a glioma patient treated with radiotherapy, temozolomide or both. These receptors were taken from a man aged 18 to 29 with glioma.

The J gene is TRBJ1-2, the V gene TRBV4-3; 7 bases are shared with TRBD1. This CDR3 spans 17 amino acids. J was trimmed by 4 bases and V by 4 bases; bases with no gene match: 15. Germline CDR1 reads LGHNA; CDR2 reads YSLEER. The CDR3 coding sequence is TGCGCCAGCAGCCCACTTGGGGAGGGGGCTTTTGGCTATGGCTACACCTTC. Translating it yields CASSPLGEGAFGYGYTF.

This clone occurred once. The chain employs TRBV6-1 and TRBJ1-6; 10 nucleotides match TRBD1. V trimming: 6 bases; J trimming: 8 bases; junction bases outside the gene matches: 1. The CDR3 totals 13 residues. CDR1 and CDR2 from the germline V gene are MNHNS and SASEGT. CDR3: CASRGTGDSPLHF. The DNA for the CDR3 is TGTGCCAGCAGGGGGACAGGGGATTCACCCCTCCACTTT.

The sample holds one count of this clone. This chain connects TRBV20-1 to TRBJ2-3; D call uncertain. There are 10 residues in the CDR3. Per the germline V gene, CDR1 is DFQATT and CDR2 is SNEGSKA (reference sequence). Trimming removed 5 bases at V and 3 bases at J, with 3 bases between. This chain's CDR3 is CSAATDTQYF. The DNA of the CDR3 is TGCAGTGCTGCAACAGATACGCAGTATTTT.

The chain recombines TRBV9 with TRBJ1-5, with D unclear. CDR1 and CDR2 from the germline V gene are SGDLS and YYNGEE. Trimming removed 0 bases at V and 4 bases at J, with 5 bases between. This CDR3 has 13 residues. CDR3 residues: CASSVGLNQPQHF. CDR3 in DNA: TGTGCCAGCAGCGTAGGGCTTAATCAGCCCCAGCATTTT.

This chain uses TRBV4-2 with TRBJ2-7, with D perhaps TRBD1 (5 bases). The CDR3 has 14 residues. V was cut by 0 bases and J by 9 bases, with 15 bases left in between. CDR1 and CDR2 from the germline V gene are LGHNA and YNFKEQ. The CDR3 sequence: CASSQEEGVRGQYF. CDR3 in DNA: TGTGCCAGCAGCCAAGAGGAAGGGGTGCGCGGGCAGTACTTC.

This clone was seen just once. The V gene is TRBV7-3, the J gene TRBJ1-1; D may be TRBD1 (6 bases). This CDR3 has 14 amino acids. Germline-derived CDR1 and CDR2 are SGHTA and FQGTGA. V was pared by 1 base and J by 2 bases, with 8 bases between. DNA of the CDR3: TGTGCCAGCAGCTTAAAGGACAGAAACACTGAAGCTTTCTTT. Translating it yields CASSLKDRNTEAFF. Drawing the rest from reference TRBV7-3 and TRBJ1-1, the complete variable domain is GAGVSQTPSNKVTEKGKYVELRCDPISGHTALYWYRQSLGQGPEFLIYFQGTGAADDSGLPNDRFFAVRPEGSVSTLKIQRTERGDSAVYLCASSLKDRNTEAFFGQGTRLTVV.

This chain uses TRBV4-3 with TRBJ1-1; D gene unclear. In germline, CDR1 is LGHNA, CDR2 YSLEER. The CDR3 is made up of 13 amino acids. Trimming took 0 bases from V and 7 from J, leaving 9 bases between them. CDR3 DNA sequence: TGCGCCAGCAGCCAAGAACCCGAGAGTGAAGCTTTCTTT. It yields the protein CASSQEPESEAFF.

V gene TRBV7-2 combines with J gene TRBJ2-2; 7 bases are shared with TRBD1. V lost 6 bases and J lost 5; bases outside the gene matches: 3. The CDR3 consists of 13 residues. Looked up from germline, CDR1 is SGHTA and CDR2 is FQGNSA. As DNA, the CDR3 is TGTGCCAGCAGTTCACAGGGGACCGGGGAGCTGTTTTTT. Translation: CASSSQGTGELFF.

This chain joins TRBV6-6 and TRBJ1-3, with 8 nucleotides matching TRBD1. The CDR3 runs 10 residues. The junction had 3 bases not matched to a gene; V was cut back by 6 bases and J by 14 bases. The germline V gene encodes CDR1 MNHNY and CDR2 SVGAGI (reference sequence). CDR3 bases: TGTGCCAGCAGGGACAGGGTCTTATATTTT. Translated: CASRDRVLYF.

The CDR3 region is CASSKGPGHRSSYEQYF. In DNA form, the CDR3 reads TGTGCCAGCAGCAAAGGTCCTGGACACCGCTCCTCCTACGAGCAGTACTTC. The chain is built from TRBV21-1 and TRBJ2-7; no DNA check was done on the table's D call, TRBD1. TRBV21-1 is reported as a pseudogene. This CDR3 has 17 amino acids.

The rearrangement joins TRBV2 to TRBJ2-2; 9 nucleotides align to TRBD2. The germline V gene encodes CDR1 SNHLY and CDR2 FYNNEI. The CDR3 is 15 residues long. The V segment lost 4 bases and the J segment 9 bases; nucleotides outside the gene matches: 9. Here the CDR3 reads CASSAGSGGARELFF. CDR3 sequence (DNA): TGTGCCAGCAGTGCGGGTAGCGGGGGTGCTCGGGAGCTGTTTTTT. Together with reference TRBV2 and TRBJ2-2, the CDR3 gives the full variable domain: EPEVTQTPSHQVTQMGQEVILRCVPISNHLYFYWYRQILGQKVEFLVSFYNNEISEKSEIFDDQFSVERPDGSNFTLKIRSTKLEDSAMYFCASSAGSGGARELFFGEGSRLTVL.

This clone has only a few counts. CDR3 region: CASSYRAGVGQPQHF. The DNA of the CDR3 is TGTGCCAGCAGTTACCGGGCAGGGGTCGGACAGCCCCAGCATTTT. This chain links TRBV6-6 with TRBJ1-5, with TRBD1 as a possible D gene (6 bases). The germline V and J ends were trimmed by 2 bases and 7 bases, with 15 bases remaining between them. Germline values: CDR1 MNHNY, CDR2 SVGAGI (reference sequence). CDR3 length: 15 residues.

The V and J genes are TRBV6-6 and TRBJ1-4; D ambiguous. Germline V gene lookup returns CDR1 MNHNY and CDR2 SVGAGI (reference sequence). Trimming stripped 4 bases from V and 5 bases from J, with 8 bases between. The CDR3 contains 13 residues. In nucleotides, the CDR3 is TGTGCCAGCAGTTTGGATCTCAATGAAAAACTGTTTTTT. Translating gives CASSLDLNEKLFF.

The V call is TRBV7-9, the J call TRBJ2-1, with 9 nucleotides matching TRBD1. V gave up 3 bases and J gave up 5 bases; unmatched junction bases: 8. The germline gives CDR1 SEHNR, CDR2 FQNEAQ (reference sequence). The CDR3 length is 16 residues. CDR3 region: CASSFPTGGRNNEQFF. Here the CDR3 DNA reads TGTGCCAGCAGCTTCCCGACAGGGGGAAGGAACAATGAGCAGTTCTTC.

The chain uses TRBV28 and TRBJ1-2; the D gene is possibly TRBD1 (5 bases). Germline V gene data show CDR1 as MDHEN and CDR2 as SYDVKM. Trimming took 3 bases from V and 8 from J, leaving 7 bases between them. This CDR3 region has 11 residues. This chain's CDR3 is CASSLRGGYTF. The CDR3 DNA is TGTGCCAGCAGTTTGCGGGGCGGCTACACCTTC.

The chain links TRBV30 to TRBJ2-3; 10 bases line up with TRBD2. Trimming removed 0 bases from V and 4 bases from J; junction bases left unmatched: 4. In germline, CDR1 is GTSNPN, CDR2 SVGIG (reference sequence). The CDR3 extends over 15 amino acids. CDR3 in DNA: TGTGCCTGGAGTGTACGGACTAGCGGTGCAGATACGCAGTATTTT. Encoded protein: CAWSVRTSGADTQYF.

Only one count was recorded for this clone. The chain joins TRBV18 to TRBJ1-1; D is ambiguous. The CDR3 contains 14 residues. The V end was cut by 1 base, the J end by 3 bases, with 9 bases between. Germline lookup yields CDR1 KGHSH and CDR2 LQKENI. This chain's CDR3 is CASSPQGSDTEAFF. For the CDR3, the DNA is TGTGCCAGCTCACCACAGGGATCGGACACTGAAGCTTTCTTT.

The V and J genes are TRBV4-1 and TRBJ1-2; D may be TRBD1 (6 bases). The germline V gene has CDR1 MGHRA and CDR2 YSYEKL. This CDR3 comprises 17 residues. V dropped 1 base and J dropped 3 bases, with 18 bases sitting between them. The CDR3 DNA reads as TGCGCCAGCAGCCAAGTGGGCAGGGGAGGAAAGGACTATGGCTACACCTTC. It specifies CASSQVGRGGKDYGYTF.

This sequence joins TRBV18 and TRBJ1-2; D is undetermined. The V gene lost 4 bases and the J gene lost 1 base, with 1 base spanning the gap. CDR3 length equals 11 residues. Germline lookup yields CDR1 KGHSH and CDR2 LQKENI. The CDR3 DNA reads TGTGCCAGCTCACGTAACTATGGCTACACCTTC. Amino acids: CASSRNYGYTF.

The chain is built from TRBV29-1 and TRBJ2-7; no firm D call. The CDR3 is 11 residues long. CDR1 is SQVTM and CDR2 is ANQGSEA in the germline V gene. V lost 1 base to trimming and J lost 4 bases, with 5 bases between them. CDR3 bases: TGCAGCGTTGAAGTGAGATACGAGCAGTACTTC. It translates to CSVEVRYEQYF.

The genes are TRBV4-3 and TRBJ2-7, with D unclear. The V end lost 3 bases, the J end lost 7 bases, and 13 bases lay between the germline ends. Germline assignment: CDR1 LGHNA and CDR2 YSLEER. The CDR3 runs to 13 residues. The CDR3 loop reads CASSHSFKKEQYF. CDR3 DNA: TGCGCCAGCAGCCATTCCTTTAAGAAGGAGCAGTACTTC.

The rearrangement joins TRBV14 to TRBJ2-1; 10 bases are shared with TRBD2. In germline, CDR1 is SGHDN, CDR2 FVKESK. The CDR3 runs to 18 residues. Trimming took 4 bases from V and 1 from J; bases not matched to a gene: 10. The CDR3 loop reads CASSRGASGSWSYNEQFF. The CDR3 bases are TGTGCCAGCAGCCGGGGGGCTAGCGGGAGTTGGTCCTACAATGAGCAGTTCTTC.

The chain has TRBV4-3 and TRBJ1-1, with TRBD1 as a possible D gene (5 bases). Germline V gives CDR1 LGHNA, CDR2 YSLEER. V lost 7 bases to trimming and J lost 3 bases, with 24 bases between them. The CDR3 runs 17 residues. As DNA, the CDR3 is TGCGCCAGCACCCTCGGGGGAGGGGACTCCCCCTACACTGAAGCTTTCTTT. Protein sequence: CASTLGGGDSPYTEAFF.